Following are 32 T cell receptor beta chains from one sample sequenced in a study of identical twins. MiXCR, applied by TCRdb to the 5' RACE reads, yields one record per CDR3 protein. Of 400,000 to 500,000 distinct CDR3 sequences listed, 14% are singletons. These data also formed part of another study, on yellow fever vaccine responses in identical twins.

The specimen sequenced was CD4+ T cells sorted from blood. All receptors come from a woman aged 18-29 years in good health.

In its sample, this clonotype was seen a few times. V usage is TRBV6-2 or TRBV6-3 and J usage is TRBJ2-4; D perhaps matches TRBD2 (6 bases). Between the trimmed V and J ends, which lost 6 bases and 0 bases, there was a span of 9 bases. Germline V gene lookup returns CDR1 MNHEY and CDR2 SVGEGT. CDR3 length equals 14 residues. The CDR3 nucleotides are TGTGCCAGCAGACTGGGACTAGCCAAAAACATTCAGTACTTC. This gives the protein CASRLGLAKNIQYF.

This clonotype was seen a few times. The rearrangement uses TRBV9 and TRBJ2-7; tentative D call: TRBD1 (6 bases). The ends were cut back, 0 bases at V and 2 bases at J, with 12 bases in the middle. Germline V gene lookup returns CDR1 SGDLS and CDR2 YYNGEE. The CDR3 is made up of 15 amino acids. CDR3 in amino acids: CASSVEETGTYEQYF. The CDR3, as DNA: TGTGCCAGCAGCGTAGAGGAGACAGGAACCTACGAGCAGTACTTC.

This clonotype was observed a handful of times. The chain is built from TRBV29-1 and TRBJ2-3; D uncertain. The CDR3 consists of 11 residues. Germline CDR1 is SQVTM and CDR2 is ANQGSEA. Trimming shortened V by 2 bases and J by 3 bases, and 3 bases separated the two germline ends. The CDR3: CSVEWTDTQYF. As DNA, the CDR3 is TGCAGCGTTGAATGGACAGATACGCAGTATTTT.

The rearrangement links TRBV12-3 or TRBV12-4 to TRBJ2-3, with D uncertain. CDR3 length equals 15 residues. Trimming took off 1 base at V and 4 bases at J, with 12 bases between the two ends. DNA for the CDR3: TGTGCCAGCAGTTTAGGGTGGGAAATCCCAGATACGCAGTATTTT. The encoded protein is CASSLGWEIPDTQYF.

This clonotype was counted a few times. The chain has TRBV29-1 and TRBJ2-7, with 9 bases matching TRBD2. Germline CDR1 reads SQVTM; CDR2 reads ANQGSEA. The V segment lost 5 bases and the J segment 5 bases; nucleotides outside the gene matches: 13. The length of the CDR3 is 15 residues. The DNA of the CDR3 is TGCAGCGTTCGGCGGGGGGGTATTAAGAATGACGAGCAGTACTTC. Translating it yields CSVRRGGIKNDEQYF.

Only a few counts were recorded for this clonotype. The J gene is TRBJ2-3, the V gene TRBV20-1, with 8 bases fitting TRBD2. With 4 bases clipped from V and 3 bases from J, the junction kept 6 bases outside the gene matches. The V gene's germline CDR1 is DFQATT and CDR2 SNEGSKA (reference sequence). The CDR3 is 14 amino acids. The chain's CDR3 is CSATQRGLTDTQYF. CDR3 nucleotide sequence: TGCAGTGCTACCCAGCGGGGGTTAACAGATACGCAGTATTTT.

The sample holds a few counts of this clonotype. The chain has TRBV7-8 and TRBJ1-2, with D uncertain. The length of the CDR3 is 15 residues. Germline V gene data show CDR1 as SGHVS and CDR2 as FQNEAQ. Trimming stripped 1 base from V and 4 bases from J, with 13 bases between. CDR3 nucleotide sequence: TGTGCCAGCAGCTTAGATAATTTGGGCGGCTATGGCTACACCTTC. This sequence encodes CASSLDNLGGYGYTF.

The chain is built from TRBV29-1 and TRBJ2-2, with D unclear. The CDR3 spans 14 residues. Trimming stripped 5 bases from V and 1 base from J, with 11 bases between. The germline V gene encodes CDR1 SQVTM and CDR2 ANQGSEA. The CDR3 region is CSVLTLMNTGELFF. Here the CDR3 DNA reads TGCAGCGTTTTGACCCTTATGAACACCGGGGAGCTGTTTTTT.

This sequence joins TRBV14 and TRBJ2-1; 8 nucleotides match TRBD2. The J segment lost 4 bases and the V segment lost 6 bases, leaving 11 bases of the junction unmatched. Germline V CDR1 and CDR2: SGHDN, FVKESK. The CDR3 consists of 16 residues. The CDR3 bases are TGTGCCAGCAGTAGGGGACGGGGGGGCCAATACAATGAGCAGTTCTTC. Encoded protein: CASSRGRGGQYNEQFF.

The CDR3 DNA follows: TGTGCCAGCAGCTTTGCCACCTACGAGCAGTACTTC. Its protein product is CASSFATYEQYF. The V call is TRBV7-2, the J call TRBJ2-7, with D unresolved. V shed 3 bases and J shed 2 bases, with 5 bases lying between them. The CDR3 length is 12 residues. CDR1 and CDR2 from the germline V gene are SGHTA and FQGNSA.

This clonotype showed up just a few times. The rearrangement uses TRBV6-1 and TRBJ2-2; D possibly corresponds to TRBD1 (7 bases). The CDR3 has 14 amino acids. Deletions cut 9 bases from V and 6 bases from J, with 17 bases between. Germline assignment: CDR1 MNHNS and CDR2 SASEGT. The CDR3 is CARETGEVSGELFF. In DNA form, the CDR3 reads TGTGCCAGGGAAACAGGGGAGGTATCCGGGGAGCTGTTTTTT.

The chain is built from TRBV6-2 or TRBV6-3 and TRBJ2-7, with 14 bases that match TRBD2. J was trimmed by 5 bases and V by 6 bases; bases with no gene match: 3. The germline V gene encodes CDR1 MNHEY and CDR2 SVGEGT. The CDR3 totals 14 residues. CDR3 sequence (DNA): TGTGCCAGCAGGGGACTAGCGGGAGTTAACGAGCAGTACTTC. It yields the protein CASRGLAGVNEQYF.

The CDR3 is CATRRGGSYNEQFF. The CDR3 DNA reads as TGTGCCACGAGGAGGGGGGGAAGCTACAATGAGCAGTTCTTC. The chain employs TRBV6-2 or TRBV6-3 and TRBJ2-1; TRBD2 is a possible D gene (7 bases). Germline-derived CDR1 and CDR2 are MNHEY and SVGEGT. The CDR3 sequence is 14 residues long. Trimming shortened V by 10 bases and J by 3 bases, and 16 bases separated the two germline ends.

V and J are TRBV7-9 and TRBJ1-6; no clear D. The CDR3 runs 15 residues. Germline V gene lookup returns CDR1 SEHNR and CDR2 FQNEAQ (reference sequence). Trimming removed 4 bases from V and 7 bases from J, with 14 bases in between. CDR3: CASSSVAATNSPLHF. The CDR3 nucleotides read TGTGCCAGCAGCTCGGTGGCGGCAACGAATTCACCCCTCCACTTT.

The chain employs TRBV20-1 and TRBJ2-1, with TRBD2 identical over 10 bases. CDR3 length: 15 amino acids. With 3 bases clipped from V and 6 bases from J, the junction kept 8 bases outside the gene matches. The germline CDR1 and CDR2 sequences are DFQATT and SNEGSKA (reference sequence). The CDR3 nucleotides read TGCAGTGCTAGTAGTCTAGCGGGAGTTGCCAATGAGCAGTTCTTC. Translation: CSASSLAGVANEQFF.

Only a few counts were recorded for this clonotype. V usage is TRBV3-1 and J usage is TRBJ2-5, with TRBD2 identical over 10 bases. CDR1 and CDR2 from the germline V gene are LGHDT and YNNKEL (reference sequence). This CDR3 has 13 amino acids. V shed 1 base, J shed 9 bases, and the junction held 2 bases outside the gene matches. CDR3 DNA sequence: TGTGCCAGCAGCCAAGTACTAGCGGGACCCCAGTACTTC. Amino acids: CASSQVLAGPQYF.

This clonotype was observed a few times. The chain carries TRBV11-3 and TRBJ2-1, with D unclear. The CDR3 is 11 residues long. V was trimmed by 2 bases and J by 9 bases, leaving 5 bases between them. CDR1 and CDR2 (germline): SGHNT, YENEEA. CDR3 amino acids: CASSLNGEQFF. The CDR3 DNA is TGTGCCAGCAGCTTAAATGGTGAGCAGTTCTTC.

The chain couples TRBV29-1 to TRBJ2-7; a weak D match, TRBD2 (5 bases). Germline CDR1 is SQVTM and CDR2 is ANQGSEA. This CDR3 has 14 amino acids. With 6 bases removed from V and 7 bases from J, the gap between germline ends came to 22 bases. CDR3 amino acids: CSVKDDEGPGEQYF. CDR3 DNA sequence: TGCAGCGTGAAGGACGACGAGGGTCCAGGTGAGCAGTACTTC.

This clonotype occurred many times. The chain has TRBV19 and TRBJ2-3; D unresolved. The germline V gene has CDR1 LNHDA and CDR2 SQIVND (reference sequence). The V gene lost 9 bases and the J gene lost 3 bases, with 13 bases spanning the gap. The CDR3 loop spans 13 amino acids. The CDR3, as DNA: TGTGCCAGCCGCGAACTGGGGACAGATACGCAGTATTTT. This sequence encodes CASRELGTDTQYF.

This clonotype appeared a few times. The chain is built from TRBV19 and TRBJ2-2, with D unclear. Germline CDR1 reads LNHDA; CDR2 reads SQIVND (reference sequence). V lost 7 bases and J lost 6, with 9 bases in between. The CDR3 contains 12 residues. The CDR3 coding sequence is TGTGCCAGTAAGGCAGGCCCCGGGGAGCTGTTTTTT. Encoded protein: CASKAGPGELFF. The full variable domain, with the rest looked up from reference TRBV19 and TRBJ2-2, is DGGITQSPKYLFRKEGQNVTLSCEQNLNHDAMYWYRQDPGQGLRLIYYSQIVNDFQKGDIAEGYSVSREKKESFPLTVTSAQKNPTAFYLCASKAGPGELFFGEGSRLTVL.

The rearrangement links TRBV12-3 or TRBV12-4 to TRBJ2-7, with 8 bases identical to TRBD2. This CDR3 has 14 residues. V was pared by 6 bases and J by 2 bases, with 6 bases of the junction left unmatched. CDR3 nucleotides: TGTGCCAGCAGACCTACGCGGGGGGCCTACGAGCAGTACTTC. Its protein is CASRPTRGAYEQYF.

This sequence joins TRBV28 and TRBJ2-7; D may be TRBD2 (5 bases). The CDR3 length is 10 residues. The V gene lost 8 bases and the J gene lost 6 bases, with 8 bases spanning the gap. The germline V gene encodes CDR1 MDHEN and CDR2 SYDVKM. The CDR3 protein is CASGLGEQYF. The CDR3 DNA follows: TGTGCCAGCGGACTGGGCGAGCAGTACTTC.

This clonotype was detected only a few times. The chain's CDR3 is CASSLARRLAGAITDTQYF. The CDR3 DNA is TGCGCCAGCAGCTTGGCCCGAAGACTAGCGGGGGCCATCACAGATACGCAGTATTTT. The genes are TRBV5-1 and TRBJ2-3, with 12 bases aligning to TRBD2. The J segment lost 2 bases and the V segment lost 0 bases, leaving 10 bases of the junction unmatched. This CDR3 has 19 residues. Germline CDR1 reads SGHRS; CDR2 reads YFSETQ. Supplemented by reference TRBV5-1 and TRBJ2-3, the full variable domain reads KAGVTQTPRYLIKTRGQQVTLSCSPISGHRSVSWYQQTPGQGLQFLFEYFSETQRNKGNFPGRFSGRQFSNSRSEMNVSTLELGDSALYLCASSLARRLAGAITDTQYFGPGTRLTVL.

J is TRBJ2-5 and V is TRBV5-1; D is ambiguous. Germline V gene sequence: CDR1 SGHRS, CDR2 YFSETQ. Trimming removed 0 bases at V and 9 bases at J, with 12 bases between. The CDR3 length is 13 residues. Written as DNA, the CDR3 is TGCGCCAGCAGCTTGGTGTTGGGTGAAGCCCAGTACTTC. Translation gives CASSLVLGEAQYF.

The table lists this clonotype with a count of one. The chain couples TRBV6-2 or TRBV6-3 to TRBJ2-1; TRBD2 matches 7 bases. Germline CDR1 is MNHEY and CDR2 is SVGEGT. The V and J ends lost 0 bases and 7 bases, in that order; junction bases with no gene match: 9. This CDR3 has 16 amino acids. Here the CDR3 DNA reads TGTGCCAGCAGTTACTCGAGTACGGGGAGGGGAAATGAGCAGTTCTTC. Its protein is CASSYSSTGRGNEQFF.

CDR3 protein: CASRYRDLPGNEQYF. CDR3 DNA sequence: TGTGCCAGCAGATACCGGGACCTCCCAGGGAACGAGCAGTACTTC. The chain links TRBV28 to TRBJ2-7; D is tentatively TRBD1 or TRBD2 (5 bases each). This CDR3 comprises 15 residues. CDR1 and CDR2 (germline): MDHEN, SYDVKM. The germline V and J ends were trimmed by 6 bases and 5 bases, with 20 bases remaining between them.

The J gene is TRBJ2-5, the V gene TRBV20-1; 8 nucleotides align to TRBD2. Trimming took 6 bases from V and 2 from J; bases not matched to a gene: 8. CDR1 and CDR2 (germline): DFQATT, SNEGSKA (reference sequence). This CDR3 region has 14 residues. The CDR3 region is CSASSGKGQETQYF. As DNA, the CDR3 is TGCAGTGCAAGTAGCGGGAAAGGGCAAGAGACCCAGTACTTC.

The chain employs TRBV29-1 and TRBJ2-7; 9 positions match TRBD2. This CDR3 is built from 13 residues. V lost 7 bases, J lost 6 bases, and 10 bases stayed unmatched. Germline V gene lookup returns CDR1 SQVTM and CDR2 ANQGSEA. For the CDR3, the DNA is TGCAGCGCCGGGGGGGCTAGCGGGGCCGAGCAGTACTTC. Amino acids: CSAGGASGAEQYF.

This clonotype was seen many times. The chain has TRBV5-1 and TRBJ2-2; D perhaps matches TRBD2 (5 bases). The CDR3 is 15 residues long. Trimming shortened V by 4 bases and J by 0 bases, and 10 bases separated the two germline ends. CDR1 SGHRS and CDR2 YFSETQ come from the germline V gene. The CDR3: CASSPREANTGELFF. CDR3 in DNA: TGCGCCAGCAGCCCCCGGGAAGCGAACACCGGGGAGCTGTTTTTT.

This chain connects TRBV6-2 or TRBV6-3 to TRBJ1-2; possibly TRBD1 for D (5 bases). CDR3 length equals 13 residues. In germline, CDR1 is MNHEY, CDR2 SVGEGT. V was cut by 5 bases and J by 4 bases, with 11 bases left in between. In nucleotides, the CDR3 is TGTGCCAGCAGTCAGGGTTCTCTCTATGGCTACACCTTC. Amino acids: CASSQGSLYGYTF.

The table lists this clonotype with many counts. This chain uses TRBV7-2 with TRBJ1-1; D is unresolved. Germline V gene lookup returns CDR1 SGHTA and CDR2 FQGNSA. Trimming removed 2 bases from V and 0 bases from J, with 4 bases in between. The CDR3 contains 13 residues. This chain's CDR3 is CASSLWMNTEAFF. The CDR3 DNA follows: TGTGCCAGCAGCTTATGGATGAACACTGAAGCTTTCTTT.

The chain carries TRBV4-1 and TRBJ2-7, with TRBD2 identical over 8 bases. The J segment lost 4 bases and the V segment lost 0 bases, leaving 23 bases of the junction unmatched. Germline loops: CDR1 MGHRA, CDR2 YSYEKL. The CDR3 totals 21 residues. This CDR3 reads CASSQEIAGVGGAPRLYEQYF. The CDR3, as DNA: TGCGCCAGCAGCCAAGAGATTGCGGGGGTCGGGGGGGCACCGCGGTTGTACGAGCAGTACTTC.